This T cell receptor beta chain was found in a study of T cells in Graves' hyperthyroidism and ophthalmopathy. Whole-study findings and limits: A model built on 13 V-J features separated ophthalmopathy from stable hyperthyroidism. Most clonotypes expanded in thyroid above 0.001 were likewise present in blood. Model predictions of ophthalmopathy came a median around 6.5 months before onset.

Out of about 10 ml of fresh peripheral blood came the PBMCs. This clonotype was seen a single time. Its antigen is currently unknown. It was RNA transcripts that yielded the amplified TCR beta CDR3 regions. HTBI primers were used for first-round RT-PCR of the TCR CDR3. TCRdb independently ran MiXCR on the multiplex PCR reads; one entry per CDR3 protein. The sample contains roughly 500,000 distinct CDR3 sequences, about 16% of which appear only once. The TCR was taken from a woman under 40 with Graves' ophthalmopathy. The sequenced sample consisted of blood.

The CDR3 reads CATPPGQGDTGELFF. The CDR3 DNA reads TGTGCCACACCCCCGGGACAGGGAGACACCGGGGAGCTGTTTTTT. The rearrangement links TRBV11-2 to TRBJ2-2, with 9 positions matching TRBD1. V lost 10 bases and J lost 3; bases outside the gene matches: 9. The CDR3 runs 15 residues. CDR1 is SGHAT, CDR2 FQNNGV, per germline.